The 6 T cell receptor beta chains below all came from one sample that was sequenced in a study of cytomegalovirus exposure and HLA in healthy donors. 13 Jbeta primers and 60 Vbeta primers were used for the PCR. Sequencing was performed with immunoSEQ multiplex PCR; in TCRdb, only in-frame clones are kept and a portion is missing. Of fewer than 95,000 clones in the sample, 76% were seen once. The sequenced sample was PBMCs. These receptors originate from a man aged 40-49 years in good health and CMV-seronegative.

The rearrangement uses TRBV2 and TRBJ2-3; TRBD2 matches at 15 bases. Germline V CDR1 and CDR2: SNHLY, FYNNEI. J was trimmed by 1 base and V by 5 bases; bases with no gene match: 13. The CDR3 sequence is 20 residues long. The CDR3 sequence is CASSPGTSGGNRAGTDTQYF. The CDR3 DNA reads as TGTGCCAGCAGTCCAGGGACTAGCGGGGGGAACCGCGCCGGCACAGATACGCAGTATTTT. Full variable domain (missing parts from reference TRBV2 and TRBJ2-3): EPEVTQTPSHQVTQMGQEVILRCVPISNHLYFYWYRQILGQKVEFLVSFYNNEISEKSEIFDDQFSVERPDGSNFTLKIRSTKLEDSAMYFCASSPGTSGGNRAGTDTQYFGPGTRLTVL.

The CDR3 protein is CASSPEQNTEAFF. CDR3 DNA: TGTGCCAGCTCACCAGAACAGAACACTGAAGCTTTCTTT. The chain is built from TRBV18 and TRBJ1-1, with D hard to call. V was clipped by 2 bases and J by 1 base, with 5 bases between them. There are 13 residues in the CDR3. The V gene's germline CDR1 is KGHSH and CDR2 LQKENI.

This clone showed up just a few times. This chain connects TRBV6-6 to TRBJ1-3, with 7 nucleotides matching TRBD1. The CDR3 has 15 residues. Germline assignment: CDR1 MNHNY and CDR2 SVGAGI (reference sequence). With V trimmed by 3 bases and J by 5 bases, 7 bases remained unmatched. This CDR3 reads CASSYRQGDRNTIYF. The CDR3 DNA follows: TGTGCCAGCAGTTATAGACAGGGTGATCGAAACACCATATATTTT.

V is TRBV7-8 and J is TRBJ1-1, with 8 bases identical to TRBD1. Looked up from germline, CDR1 is SGHVS and CDR2 is FQNEAQ. J was trimmed by 4 bases and V by 5 bases; bases with no gene match: 18. The length of the CDR3 is 18 residues. As DNA, the CDR3 is TGTGCCAGCAGCCCCGTGAGGCAGGGGGCGCGGACCGGCACTGAAGCTTTCTTT. Translating gives CASSPVRQGARTGTEAFF.

This clone showed up just once. This rearrangement joins TRBV10-1 to TRBJ2-5, with TRBD1 matching over 9 bases. Judging by the DNA end, TRBJ2-7 fits better; the J call may be wrong. Looked up from germline, CDR1 is WNHNN and CDR2 is SYGVQD (reference sequence). This CDR3 is built from 17 residues. The CDR3 coding sequence is TGCGCCAGCAGTGAGAATTCCGGGACAGGGTTTCGCTACGAGCAGTACTTC. This gives the protein CASSENSGTGFRYEQYF.

The rearrangement joins TRBV5-1 to TRBJ2-5; D uncertain. Germline V gene lookup returns CDR1 SGHRS and CDR2 YFSETQ. V lost 2 bases to trimming and J lost 2 bases, with 10 bases between them. The CDR3 totals 14 residues. The CDR3 sequence is CASSLQIPQETQYF. The CDR3 DNA follows: TGCGCCAGCAGCTTACAGATCCCGCAAGAGACCCAGTACTTC.